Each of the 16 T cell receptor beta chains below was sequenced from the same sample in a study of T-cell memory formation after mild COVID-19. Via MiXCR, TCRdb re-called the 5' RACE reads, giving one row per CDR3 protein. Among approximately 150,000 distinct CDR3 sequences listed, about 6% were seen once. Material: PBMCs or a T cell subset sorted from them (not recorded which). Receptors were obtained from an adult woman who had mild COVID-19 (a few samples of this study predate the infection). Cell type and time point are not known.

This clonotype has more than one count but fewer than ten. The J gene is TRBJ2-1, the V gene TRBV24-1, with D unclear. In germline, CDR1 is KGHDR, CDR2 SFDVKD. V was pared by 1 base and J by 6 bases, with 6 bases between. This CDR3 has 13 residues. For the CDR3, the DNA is TGTGCCACCAGTGATTTTCGGAGCAATGAGCAGTTCTTC. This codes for CATSDFRSNEQFF.

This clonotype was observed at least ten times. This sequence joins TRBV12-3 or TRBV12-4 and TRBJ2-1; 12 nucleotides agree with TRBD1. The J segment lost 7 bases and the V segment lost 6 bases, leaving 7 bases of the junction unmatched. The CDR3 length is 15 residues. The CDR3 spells CASRPGTGGKNEQFF. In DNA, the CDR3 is TGTGCCAGCAGGCCCGGGACAGGGGGCAAGAATGAGCAGTTCTTC.

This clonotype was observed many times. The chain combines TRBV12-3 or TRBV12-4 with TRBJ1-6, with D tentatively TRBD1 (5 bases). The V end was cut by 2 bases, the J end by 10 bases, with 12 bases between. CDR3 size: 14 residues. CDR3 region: CASSLPGVGSPLHF. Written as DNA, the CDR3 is TGTGCCAGCAGTTTACCGGGGGTCGGGTCACCCCTCCACTTT.

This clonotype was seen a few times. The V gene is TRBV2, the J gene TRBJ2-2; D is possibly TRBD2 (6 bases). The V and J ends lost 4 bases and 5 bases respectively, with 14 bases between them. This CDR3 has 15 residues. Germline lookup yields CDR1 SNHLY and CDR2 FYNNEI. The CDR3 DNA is TGTGCCAGCAGTGGGGAGCGGGTCTATACCGGGGAGCTGTTTTTT. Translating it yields CASSGERVYTGELFF. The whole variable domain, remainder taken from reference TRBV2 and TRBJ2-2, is EPEVTQTPSHQVTQMGQEVILRCVPISNHLYFYWYRQILGQKVEFLVSFYNNEISEKSEIFDDQFSVERPDGSNFTLKIRSTKLEDSAMYFCASSGERVYTGELFFGEGSRLTVL.

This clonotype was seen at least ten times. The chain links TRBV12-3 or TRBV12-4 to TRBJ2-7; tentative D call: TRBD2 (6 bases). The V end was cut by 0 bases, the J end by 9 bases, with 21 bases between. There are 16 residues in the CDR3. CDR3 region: CASSLAGGEWADGQYF. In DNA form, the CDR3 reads TGTGCCAGCAGTTTAGCCGGAGGGGAATGGGCTGACGGGCAGTACTTC.

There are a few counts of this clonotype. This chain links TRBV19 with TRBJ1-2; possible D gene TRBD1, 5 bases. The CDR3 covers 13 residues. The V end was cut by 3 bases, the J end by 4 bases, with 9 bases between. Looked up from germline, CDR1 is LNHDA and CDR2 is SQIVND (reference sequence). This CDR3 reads CASSIGTAYGYTF. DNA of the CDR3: TGTGCCAGTAGTATTGGGACCGCCTATGGCTACACCTTC.

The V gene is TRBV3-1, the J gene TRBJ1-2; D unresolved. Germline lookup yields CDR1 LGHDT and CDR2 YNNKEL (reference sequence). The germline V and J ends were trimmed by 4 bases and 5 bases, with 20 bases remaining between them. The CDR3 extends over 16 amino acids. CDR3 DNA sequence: TGTGCCAGCAGCCCACCCTACGACGCGGGGTTATATGGCTACACCTTC. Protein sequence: CASSPPYDAGLYGYTF.

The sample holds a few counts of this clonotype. The CDR3 nucleotides read TGTGCCAGCAGCTCAGATGCCGGGACAGGTAGACATGAGCAGTTCTTC. This gives the protein CASSSDAGTGRHEQFF. The V call is TRBV7-3, the J call TRBJ2-1; 8 bases align to TRBD1. This CDR3 is built from 16 residues. Germline-derived CDR1 and CDR2 are SGHTA and FQGTGA. V lost 4 bases and J lost 8; bases outside the gene matches: 13.

The CDR3 DNA sequence: TGCAGTGCCCGGGACAGGGAAGGACAGCCCCAGCATTTT. Translated: CSARDREGQPQHF. The chain uses TRBV20-1 and TRBJ1-5; 9 bases match TRBD1. The CDR3 has 13 residues. Germline loops: CDR1 DFQATT, CDR2 SNEGSKA (reference sequence). Losses at the gene ends were 6 bases for V and 7 bases for J; bases not matched to a gene: 7.

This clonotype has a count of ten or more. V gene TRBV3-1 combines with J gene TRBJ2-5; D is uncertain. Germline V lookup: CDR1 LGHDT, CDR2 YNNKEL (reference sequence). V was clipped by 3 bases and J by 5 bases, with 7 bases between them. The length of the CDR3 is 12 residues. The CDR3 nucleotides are TGTGCCAGCAGCCAGGTTATTGAGACCCAGTACTTC. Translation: CASSQVIETQYF.

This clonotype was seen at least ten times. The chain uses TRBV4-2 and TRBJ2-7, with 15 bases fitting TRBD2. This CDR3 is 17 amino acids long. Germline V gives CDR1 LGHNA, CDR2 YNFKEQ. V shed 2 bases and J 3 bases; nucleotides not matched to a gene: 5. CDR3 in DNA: TGTGCCAGCAGCCAAAGCCTGGGACTAGCGGGAGGCTACGAGCAGTACTTC. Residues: CASSQSLGLAGGYEQYF.

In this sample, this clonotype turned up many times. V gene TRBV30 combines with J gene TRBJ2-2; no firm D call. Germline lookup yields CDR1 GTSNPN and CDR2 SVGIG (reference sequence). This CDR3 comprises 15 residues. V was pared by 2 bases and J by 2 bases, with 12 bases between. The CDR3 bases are TGTGCCTGGAGTCGATTAGGACCAAACACCGGGGAGCTGTTTTTT. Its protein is CAWSRLGPNTGELFF.

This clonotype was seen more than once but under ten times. CDR3: CASSFSQGRGEQPQHF. For the CDR3, the DNA is TGTGCCAGCAGTTTTTCACAGGGTAGGGGGGAACAGCCCCAGCATTTT. The V and J genes are TRBV12-3 or TRBV12-4 and TRBJ1-5; possible D gene TRBD1, 6 bases. The CDR3 is 16 amino acids. Trimming removed 3 bases at V and 7 bases at J, with 19 bases between.

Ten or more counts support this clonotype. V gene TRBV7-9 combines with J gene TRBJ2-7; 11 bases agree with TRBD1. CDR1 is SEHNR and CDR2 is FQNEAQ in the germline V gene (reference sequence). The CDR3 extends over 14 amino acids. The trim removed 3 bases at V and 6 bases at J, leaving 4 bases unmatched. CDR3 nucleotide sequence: TGTGCCAGCAGCTTTCGGGACAGGGGGGGCGAGCAGTACTTC. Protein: CASSFRDRGGEQYF. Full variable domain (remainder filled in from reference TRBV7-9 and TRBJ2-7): DTGVSQNPRHKITKRGQNVTFRCDPISEHNRLYWYRQTLGQGPEFLTYFQNEAQLEKSRLLSDRFSAERPKGSFSTLEIQRTEQGDSAMYLCASSFRDRGGEQYFGPGTRLTVT.

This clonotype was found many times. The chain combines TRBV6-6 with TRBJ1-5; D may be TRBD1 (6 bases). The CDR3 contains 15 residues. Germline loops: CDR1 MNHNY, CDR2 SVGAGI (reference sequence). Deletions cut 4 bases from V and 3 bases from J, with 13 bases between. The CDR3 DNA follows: TGTGCCAGCAGTTGGGTGGACAGTATCAATCAGCCCCAGCATTTT. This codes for CASSWVDSINQPQHF.

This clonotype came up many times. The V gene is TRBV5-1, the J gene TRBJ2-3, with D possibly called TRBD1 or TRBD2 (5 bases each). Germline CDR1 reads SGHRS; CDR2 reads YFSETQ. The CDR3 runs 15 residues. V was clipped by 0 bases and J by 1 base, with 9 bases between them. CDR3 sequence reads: CASSLGGDGTDTQYF. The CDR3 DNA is TGCGCCAGCAGCTTGGGAGGGGACGGCACAGATACGCAGTATTTT.